What follows are 7 T cell receptor beta chains derived from one specimen sequenced in a study of blood T cell repertoires in COVID-19. Sequenced by immunoSEQ multiplex PCR; TCRdb stores in-frame clones only, minus some. This table holds under 200,000 clones, approximately 86% found once. Sequencing used PBMCs or T cells enriched from blood (not recorded which). The receptors were gathered from a woman in her sixties with acute COVID-19.

The gene calls are TRBV2 and TRBJ2-5, with TRBD2 matching 12 bases. The germline gives CDR1 SNHLY, CDR2 FYNNEI. This CDR3 spans 15 amino acids. V was pared by 5 bases and J by 5 bases, with 6 bases of the junction left unmatched. CDR3 sequence reads: CASSRASGRGETQYF. The DNA for the CDR3 is TGTGCCAGCAGTCGGGCTAGCGGGAGGGGGGAGACCCAGTACTTC.

CDR3 coding DNA: TGTGCCAGCAGTTTATCCGCCAGTGCCTACGAGCAGTACGTC. It encodes CASSLSASAYEQYV. The chain is built from TRBV27 and TRBJ2-7, with no clear D. CDR3 length: 14 residues. Trimming removed 0 bases from V and 2 bases from J, with 8 bases in between. Germline V gene lookup returns CDR1 MNHEY and CDR2 SMNVEV (reference sequence).

The chain joins TRBV5-1 to TRBJ2-3; possible D gene TRBD2, 7 bases. Trimming left V 0 bases short and J 4 bases short, with 12 bases between. Germline V gene lookup returns CDR1 SGHRS and CDR2 YFSETQ. CDR3 size: 15 residues. CDR3 in DNA: TGCGCCAGCAGCTTGGCTAGGGGGGGGCCAGATACGCAGTATTTT. Protein sequence: CASSLARGGPDTQYF.

The chain combines TRBV10-3 with TRBJ1-1; D unclear. This CDR3 region has 12 residues. V shed 2 bases and J shed 1 base, with 2 bases lying between them. Germline CDR1 and CDR2: ENHRY and SYGVKD. The DNA for the CDR3 is TGTGCCATCAGTGAGCAGAACACTGAAGCTTTCTTT. This translates into CAISEQNTEAFF.

This clone was recorded at least ten times. The chain combines TRBV30 with TRBJ2-3; the match to TRBD1 covers 9 bases. From germline, CDR1 is GTSNPN and CDR2 SVGIG (reference sequence). The V and J ends lost 5 bases and 7 bases, in that order; junction bases with no gene match: 4. The CDR3 length is 12 residues. For the CDR3, the DNA is TGTGCCTGGGGACAGGGGCGGAATACGCAGTATTTT. Translation: CAWGQGRNTQYF.

The chain uses TRBV7-7 and TRBJ2-1; 10 bases line up with TRBD2. CDR1 SSHAT and CDR2 FNYEAQ come from the germline V gene (reference sequence). Trimming cost V 5 bases and J 2 bases; bases outside gene matches: 15. The CDR3 is 19 amino acids. CDR3 sequence reads: CASSPPSGGAFNPYNEQFF. The DNA for the CDR3 is TGTGCCAGCAGCCCGCCCAGCGGGGGGGCCTTCAACCCCTACAATGAGCAGTTCTTC.

V and J are TRBV28 and TRBJ2-1; TRBD2 agrees at 7 bases. J lost 5 bases, V lost 0 bases, and 16 bases had no gene match. The CDR3 runs 19 residues. Germline V gene data show CDR1 as MDHEN and CDR2 as SYDVKM. The CDR3, as DNA: TGTGCCAGCAGTTTATGGGGTCCGACGGAAGGGACTACCGACAATGAGCAGTTCTTC. Amino acid sequence: CASSLWGPTEGTTDNEQFF.